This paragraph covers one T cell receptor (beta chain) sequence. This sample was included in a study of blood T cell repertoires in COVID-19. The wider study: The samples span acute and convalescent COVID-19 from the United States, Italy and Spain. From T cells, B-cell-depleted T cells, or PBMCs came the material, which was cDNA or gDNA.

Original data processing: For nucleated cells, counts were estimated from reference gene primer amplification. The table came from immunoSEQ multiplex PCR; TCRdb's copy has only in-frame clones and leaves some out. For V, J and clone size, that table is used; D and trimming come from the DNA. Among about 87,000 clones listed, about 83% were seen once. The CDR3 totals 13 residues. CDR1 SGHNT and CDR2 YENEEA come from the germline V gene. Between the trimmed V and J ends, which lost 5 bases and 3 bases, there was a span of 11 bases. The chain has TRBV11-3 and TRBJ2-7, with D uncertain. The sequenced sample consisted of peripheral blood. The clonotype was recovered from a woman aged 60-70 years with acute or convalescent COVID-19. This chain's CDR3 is CASSPVAFYEQYF. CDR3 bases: TGTGCCAGCAGCCCCGTCGCGTTCTACGAGCAGTACTTC.